The T cell receptor beta chain described here comes from a study of blood T cell repertoires in COVID-19. At the level of the study: COVID-19 samples from acute and convalescent phases originated in the United States, Italy and Spain.

Libraries were prepared by immunoSEQ multiplex PCR; TCRdb keeps only in-frame clonotypes and omits some of them. The repertoire holds 130,000 to 150,000 clones, with approximately 85% as singletons. This CDR3 comprises 16 residues. Germline loops: CDR1 MGHRA, CDR2 YSYEKL. J was trimmed by 4 bases and V by 5 bases; bases with no gene match: 11. The V call is TRBV4-1, the J call TRBJ1-2; 9 nucleotides align to TRBD1. This TCR was sampled from a man between 70 and 80 years old with acute or convalescent COVID-19. Sequencing was performed on peripheral blood. The CDR3 region is CASSFPGQGIPYGYTF. Written as DNA, the CDR3 is TGCGCCAGCAGCTTTCCGGGACAGGGTATCCCCTATGGCTACACCTTC.